These 24 T cell receptor beta chains share one sample of origin, sequenced in a study of T cell responses to AZD1222 COVID-19 vaccine. Assay: immunoSEQ multiplex PCR; the TCRdb copy retains only in-frame clones and omits some. The sample includes 80,000 or so clones, roughly four fifths of them seen just once. Source: peripheral blood, taken on day 0 of AZD1222 vaccination. All receptors come from an adult in good health.

The rearrangement links TRBV3-1 (or the pseudogene TRBV3-2) to TRBJ1-1; D is uncertain. V lost 3 bases and J lost 4, with 12 bases in between. The CDR3 loop spans 14 amino acids. Looked up from germline, CDR1 is LGHDT and CDR2 is YNNKEL (reference sequence). Here the CDR3 DNA reads TGTGCCAGCAGCCACGCGGGAGGGATCACTGAAGCTTTCTTT. Its protein product is CASSHAGGITEAFF.

The chain joins TRBV30 to TRBJ2-6, with D possibly matching TRBD1 (6 bases). In germline, CDR1 is GTSNPN, CDR2 SVGIG (reference sequence). The CDR3 is made up of 15 amino acids. Trimming removed 4 bases from V and 4 bases from J, with 14 bases in between. The CDR3, as DNA: TGTGCCTGGACAGGGGCGCGATTGGGGGCCAACGTCCTGACTTTC. Translated, it gives CAWTGARLGANVLTF.

This clone was observed a few times. This chain joins TRBV11-2 and TRBJ1-2, with a tentative D call TRBD1 (6 bases). The V end lost 8 bases, the J end lost 0 bases, and 13 bases lay between the germline ends. The CDR3 has 14 amino acids. Germline V lookup: CDR1 SGHAT, CDR2 FQNNGV. This chain's CDR3 is CASRSDRSNYGYTF. For the CDR3, the DNA is TGTGCCAGCCGAAGCGACAGGTCTAACTATGGCTACACCTTC. The full variable domain, with the rest looked up from reference TRBV11-2 and TRBJ1-2, is EAGVAQSPRYKIIEKRQSVAFWCNPISGHATLYWYQQILGQGPKLLIQFQNNGVVDDSQLPKDRFSAERLKGVDSTLKIQPAKLEDSAVYLCASRSDRSNYGYTFGSGTRLTVV.

The chain employs TRBV3-1 (or the pseudogene TRBV3-2) and TRBJ1-1, with D unclear. V gave up 1 base and J gave up 1 base, with 10 bases separating them. CDR3 length: 15 residues. Looked up from germline, CDR1 is LGHDT and CDR2 is YNNKEL (reference sequence). CDR3 DNA: TGTGCCAGCAGCCAAGGTCCGACCAAGAACACTGAAGCTTTCTTT. Its translation is CASSQGPTKNTEAFF.

DNA for the CDR3: TGCGCCAGCAGCCCCCACGCGCCAGGGGGGTTCCAAGAGACCCAGTACTTC. Its protein product is CASSPHAPGGFQETQYF. This chain joins TRBV4-1 and TRBJ2-5, with TRBD1 as a possible D gene (7 bases). This CDR3 spans 17 amino acids. V dropped 4 bases and J dropped 1 base, with 19 bases sitting between them. Germline CDR1 and CDR2: MGHRA and YSYEKL.

This chain joins TRBV27 and TRBJ1-4; 7 bases match TRBD1. V lost 5 bases, J lost 7 bases, and 7 bases stayed unmatched. This CDR3 contains 14 residues. Per the germline V gene, CDR1 is MNHEY and CDR2 is SMNVEV (reference sequence). CDR3 in amino acids: CASSLAGTAEKLFF. CDR3 nucleotides: TGTGCCAGCAGTCTGGCCGGGACAGCTGAAAAACTGTTTTTT.

V and J are TRBV7-2 and TRBJ2-7; TRBD1 agrees at 9 bases. The V segment lost 0 bases and the J segment 7 bases; nucleotides outside the gene matches: 1. Germline loops: CDR1 SGHTA, CDR2 FQGNSA. The length of the CDR3 is 13 residues. Here the CDR3 DNA reads TGTGCCAGCAGCTTAGCGACAGGGGGAGAGCAGTACTTC. Translated, it gives CASSLATGGEQYF.

The chain joins TRBV4-2 to TRBJ2-3; 11 bases match TRBD2. The length of the CDR3 is 16 residues. With 1 base clipped from V and 2 bases from J, the junction kept 2 bases outside the gene matches. The V gene's germline CDR1 is LGHNA and CDR2 YNFKEQ. CDR3 protein: CASSQASGGPTDTQYF. CDR3 nucleotides: TGTGCCAGCAGCCAAGCTAGCGGGGGGCCCACAGATACGCAGTATTTT.

Here the CDR3 reads CAISEIDGNTEAFF. The DNA of the CDR3 is TGTGCCATCAGTGAGATCGACGGGAACACTGAAGCTTTCTTT. The genes are TRBV10-3 and TRBJ1-1; no firm D call. Germline V lookup: CDR1 ENHRY, CDR2 SYGVKD. The germline V and J ends were trimmed by 2 bases and 1 base, with 8 bases remaining between them. The CDR3 length is 14 residues.

CDR3 sequence (DNA): TGTGCCAGCGTCAGACAGGGTTCGAACACTGAAGCTTTCTTT. Translation: CASVRQGSNTEAFF. The gene calls are TRBV6-5 and TRBJ1-1, with 7 bases that match TRBD1. Trimming took 8 bases from V and 1 from J; bases not matched to a gene: 7. From germline, CDR1 is MNHEY and CDR2 SVGAGI. The CDR3 length is 14 residues.

CDR3 amino acids: CSASASLTGELFF. The CDR3 coding sequence is TGCAGTGCTAGTGCTAGCTTAACCGGGGAGCTGTTTTTT. The chain recombines TRBV20-1 with TRBJ2-2, with a possible D match to TRBD2 (5 bases). The CDR3 runs 13 residues. V gave up 3 bases and J gave up 5 bases, with 10 bases separating them. The germline V gene encodes CDR1 DFQATT and CDR2 SNEGSKA (reference sequence).

This rearrangement joins TRBV30 to TRBJ1-2; 8 bases are shared with TRBD1. CDR1 GTSNPN and CDR2 SVGIG come from the germline V gene (reference sequence). The CDR3 has 11 amino acids. The V segment lost 3 bases and the J segment 8 bases; nucleotides outside the gene matches: 2. The CDR3 DNA is TGTGCCTGGAGGCAGGGGGCGGGCTACACCTTC. This sequence encodes CAWRQGAGYTF.

The chain has TRBV9 and TRBJ2-7; 8 bases line up with TRBD1. J gave up 2 bases and V 0 bases, and 4 bases lay outside the gene matches. This CDR3 spans 15 amino acids. Germline assignment: CDR1 SGDLS and CDR2 YYNGEE. In DNA form, the CDR3 reads TGTGCCAGCAGCGTAGATTTGGGACAGGCCTACGAGCAGTACTTC. It encodes CASSVDLGQAYEQYF. Full variable domain (remainder filled in from reference TRBV9 and TRBJ2-7): DSGVTQTPKHLITATGQRVTLRCSPRSGDLSVYWYQQSLDQGLQFLIQYYNGEERAKGNILERFSAQQFPDLHSELNLSSLELGDSALYFCASSVDLGQAYEQYFGPGTRLTVT.

The chain has TRBV10-3 and TRBJ2-1; a possible D gene is TRBD1 (6 bases). Germline V gene lookup returns CDR1 ENHRY and CDR2 SYGVKD. This CDR3 has 14 amino acids. V was shortened by 11 bases and J by 3 bases, with 17 bases between the two germline ends. The CDR3, as DNA: TGTGCCGTTCAAGGGGGTTATGGCTACAATGAGCAGTTCTTC. It yields the protein CAVQGGYGYNEQFF.

The CDR3: CASSMVETGAYGYTF. The CDR3 nucleotides are TGTGCCAGTAGTATGGTCGAGACAGGCGCCTATGGCTACACCTTC. J is TRBJ1-2 and V is TRBV19; D is perhaps TRBD1 (6 bases). V gave up 3 bases and J gave up 4 bases, with 15 bases separating them. Germline lookup yields CDR1 LNHDA and CDR2 SQIVND (reference sequence). CDR3 length: 15 residues.

There are a few counts of this clone. CDR3 DNA: TGTGCCAGCAGCCGACAGGGGAGTGCGAATTCACCCCTCCACTTT. Its translation is CASSRQGSANSPLHF. This chain joins TRBV5-4 and TRBJ1-6, with 8 bases matching TRBD1. Germline-derived CDR1 and CDR2 are SGHNT and YYREEE (reference sequence). CDR3 length: 15 amino acids. The V gene end was trimmed by 4 bases and the J gene end by 7 bases; junction bases not matched to a gene: 7.

This clone was observed a single time. This chain joins TRBV19 and TRBJ1-1; D not certain. The CDR3 runs to 13 residues. V was trimmed by 2 bases and J by 5 bases, leaving 9 bases between them. Germline V gene lookup returns CDR1 LNHDA and CDR2 SQIVND (reference sequence). This CDR3 reads CASSIPPGTEAFF. CDR3 DNA: TGTGCCAGTAGTATACCCCCGGGGACTGAAGCTTTCTTT.

The rearrangement links TRBV4-3 to TRBJ2-4; no definite D call. This CDR3 spans 16 amino acids. Germline V gene sequence: CDR1 LGHNA, CDR2 YSLEER. Trimming left V 0 bases short and J 3 bases short, with 12 bases between. DNA of the CDR3: TGCGCCAGCAGCCAAGATAATGAGAAGAGCAAAAACATTCAGTACTTC. Translating it yields CASSQDNEKSKNIQYF.

The chain joins TRBV7-9 to TRBJ2-2, with 9 bases fitting TRBD1. Germline V CDR1 and CDR2: SEHNR, FQNEAQ (reference sequence). This CDR3 region has 15 residues. V trimming: 1 base; J trimming: 3 bases; junction bases outside the gene matches: 0. The CDR3 nucleotides are TGTGCCAGCAGCTTAGGACAGGGGGACACCGGGGAGCTGTTTTTT. Protein: CASSLGQGDTGELFF.

The rearrangement links TRBV5-4 to TRBJ2-5, with TRBD2 matching over 12 bases. The CDR3 runs 17 residues. Germline CDR1 SGHNT, CDR2 YYREEE (reference sequence). Losses at the gene ends were 0 bases for V and 4 bases for J; bases not matched to a gene: 7. The DNA of the CDR3 is TGTGCCAGCAGCTTGGGAGCTAGCGGGAGGGCCAGAGAGACCCAGTACTTC. This encodes CASSLGASGRARETQYF.

This chain links TRBV7-2 with TRBJ1-2; D is perhaps TRBD1 (6 bases). Trimming cost V 5 bases and J 7 bases, with 14 bases left between them. The CDR3 is 13 amino acids. The germline CDR1 and CDR2 sequences are SGHTA and FQGNSA. The CDR3 DNA follows: TGTGCCAGCAGCCTTGGGACAATAGGTGGCTACACCTTC. Protein product: CASSLGTIGGYTF.

V and J are TRBV2 and TRBJ1-1; the D gene is possibly TRBD1 (5 bases). V was shortened by 6 bases and J by 4 bases, with 15 bases between the two germline ends. This CDR3 is 14 amino acids long. The germline gives CDR1 SNHLY, CDR2 FYNNEI. The CDR3 protein is CASSSWAGSTEAFF. The CDR3 DNA follows: TGTGCCAGCAGCTCCTGGGCAGGGAGCACTGAAGCTTTCTTT.

The CDR3 nucleotides read TGTGCCATCAGTGATGGACTAGCGAGTGAGCAGTTCTTC. This translates into CAISDGLASEQFF. The chain recombines TRBV10-3 with TRBJ2-1; 9 bases agree with TRBD2. The CDR3 is made up of 13 amino acids. Germline-derived CDR1 and CDR2 are ENHRY and SYGVKD. Trimming cost V 3 bases and J 9 bases; bases outside gene matches: 3.

This clone appeared a single time. This chain links TRBV14 with TRBJ2-3; TRBD2 matches 13 bases. Germline V gene lookup returns CDR1 SGHDN and CDR2 FVKESK. V dropped 1 base and J dropped 5; count of bases not matched to a gene: 6. The CDR3 spans 17 residues. Here the CDR3 reads CASSQGRLAGGIDTQYF. DNA of the CDR3: TGTGCCAGCAGCCAAGGAAGACTAGCGGGGGGAATAGATACGCAGTATTTT.